These 29 T cell receptor beta chains came from one sample sequenced in a study of spatial heterogeneity in lung cancer. Time point meaning: sample taken at primary tumor resection. Unsorted tumor, nontumor lung tissue or cryopreserved PBMC supplied the whole RNA. TCRdb re-called the 5' RACE reads with MiXCR, one entry per CDR3 protein. The sample contains 75,000 to 85,000 distinct CDR3 sequences, about 20% of which appear only once. The input for sequencing was PBMCs, taken at surgery. The receptor set was obtained from a male donor with early-stage non-small cell lung cancer.

The chain has TRBV11-2 and TRBJ2-5; 12 bases map to TRBD2. From germline, CDR1 is SGHAT and CDR2 FQNNGV. V lost 6 bases to trimming and J lost 1 base; unmatched junction nucleotides: 3. The CDR3 totals 15 residues. The DNA for the CDR3 is TGTGCCAGCAGTATGGGACTAGCGGGCCAAGAGACCCAGTACTTC. Protein product: CASSMGLAGQETQYF.

The chain combines TRBV20-1 with TRBJ2-3; unclear D gene. Trimming took 2 bases from V and 2 from J, leaving 14 bases between them. The CDR3 runs 15 residues. The germline V gene has CDR1 DFQATT and CDR2 SNEGSKA (reference sequence). This CDR3 reads CSARLADSPTDTQYF. In DNA, the CDR3 is TGCAGTGCTAGATTGGCAGATAGTCCCACAGATACGCAGTATTTT.

This sequence joins TRBV19 and TRBJ2-7, with D tentatively TRBD2 (5 bases). Germline V CDR1 and CDR2: LNHDA, SQIVND (reference sequence). The CDR3 extends over 14 amino acids. The V and J ends lost 6 bases and 1 base respectively, with 13 bases between them. DNA for the CDR3: TGTGCCAGTAGATCAAGCGGCCGTTCCTACGAGCAGTACTTC. This codes for CASRSSGRSYEQYF.

The rearrangement links TRBV4-2 to TRBJ2-7; 10 bases are a match to TRBD1. With V trimmed by 5 bases and J by 3 bases, 7 bases remained unmatched. The CDR3 covers 15 residues. The germline V gene encodes CDR1 LGHNA and CDR2 YNFKEQ. DNA for the CDR3: TGTGCCAGCAGCTATGGACAGGGGGGAAACTACGAGCAGTACTTC. Its translation: CASSYGQGGNYEQYF.

This chain uses TRBV6-6 with TRBJ1-1; D gene unclear. This CDR3 has 14 amino acids. V lost 5 bases, J lost 0 bases, and 10 bases lay in between. Per the germline V gene, CDR1 is MNHNY and CDR2 is SVGAGI (reference sequence). The chain's CDR3 is CASSPRRMNTEAFF. In DNA form, the CDR3 reads TGTGCCAGCAGTCCTCGACGGATGAACACTGAAGCTTTCTTT.

The rearrangement links TRBV7-8 to TRBJ2-2; D is unresolved. The germline V gene has CDR1 SGHVS and CDR2 FQNEAQ. V was clipped by 5 bases and J by 5 bases, with 9 bases between them. The CDR3 is made up of 13 amino acids. The CDR3 is CASSPTPTGELFF. CDR3 in DNA: TGTGCCAGCAGCCCCACCCCTACCGGGGAGCTGTTTTTT.

V is TRBV7-9 and J is TRBJ2-1, with 14 bases aligning to TRBD2. Trimming at V came to 5 bases and at J to 3 bases, leaving 9 bases not matched to a gene. The length of the CDR3 is 18 residues. Germline V CDR1 and CDR2: SEHNR, FQNEAQ (reference sequence). The CDR3 is CASSLPTSGRAYYNEQFF. For the CDR3, the DNA is TGTGCCAGCAGCCTTCCGACTAGCGGGAGGGCCTACTACAATGAGCAGTTCTTC.

This clonotype has at least ten counts. This chain joins TRBV5-6 and TRBJ2-5; TRBD1 is a possible D gene (6 bases). Trimming removed 5 bases at V and 1 base at J, with 9 bases between. Germline V CDR1 and CDR2: SGHDT, YYEEEE. The CDR3 length is 13 residues. The DNA for the CDR3 is TGTGCCAGCAGTAGAGGGGGCCAAGAGACCCAGTACTTC. It translates to CASSRGGQETQYF.

The chain uses TRBV10-3 and TRBJ1-3; 7 bases line up with TRBD1. J gave up 4 bases and V 6 bases, and 9 bases lay outside the gene matches. The CDR3 sequence is 15 residues long. Germline CDR1 is ENHRY and CDR2 is SYGVKD. CDR3 in DNA: TGTGCCATCAGACGGGACAGCGACCAAGGAAACACCATATATTTT. This codes for CAIRRDSDQGNTIYF.

CDR3 in amino acids: CASSLGDRTNSYEQYF. The CDR3 nucleotides read TGCGCCAGCAGCTTAGGGGACAGAACTAACTCCTACGAGCAGTACTTC. The chain uses TRBV5-1 and TRBJ2-7; TRBD1 matches 7 bases. J gave up 0 bases and V 2 bases, and 8 bases lay outside the gene matches. Germline values: CDR1 SGHRS, CDR2 YFSETQ. The CDR3 covers 16 residues.

Many counts were recorded for this clonotype. The chain has TRBV4-2 and TRBJ1-1; D might be TRBD1 (5 bases). The CDR3 spans 12 residues. The V gene lost 1 base and the J gene lost 7 bases, with 7 bases spanning the gap. Germline CDR1 reads LGHNA; CDR2 reads YNFKEQ. CDR3 sequence (DNA): TGTGCCAGCAGCCAAGGCACAGGTGAAGCTTTCTTT. It translates to CASSQGTGEAFF.

The chain recombines TRBV20-1 with TRBJ2-7; D is undetermined. Trimming took off 6 bases at V and 6 bases at J, with 12 bases between the two ends. The CDR3 extends over 11 amino acids. Per germline, CDR1 DFQATT and CDR2 SNEGSKA (reference sequence). In DNA form, the CDR3 reads TGCAGTGCCCCTACGGTCGGCGAGCAGTACTTC. It yields the protein CSAPTVGEQYF.

This clonotype was observed a few times. This chain joins TRBV28 and TRBJ1-4; TRBD1 aligns across 11 bases. The V gene's germline CDR1 is MDHEN and CDR2 SYDVKM. Trimming took 6 bases from V and 0 from J; bases not matched to a gene: 3. This CDR3 is built from 16 residues. CDR3 coding DNA: TGTGCCAGCAGGGGACAGGGGGAATCAACTAATGAAAAACTGTTTTTT. Its protein product is CASRGQGESTNEKLFF.

This sequence joins TRBV24-1 and TRBJ2-1, with a possible D match to TRBD2 (6 bases). Trimming stripped 4 bases from V and 9 bases from J, with 15 bases between. Germline CDR1 and CDR2: KGHDR and SFDVKD. This CDR3 is built from 14 residues. The CDR3 DNA reads TGTGCCACCAGTGACGCGGGGCTTACGAGTGAGCAGTTCTTC. It translates to CATSDAGLTSEQFF.

The gene calls are TRBV5-1 and TRBJ1-4; TRBD1 matches 10 bases. This CDR3 has 15 residues. CDR1 is SGHRS, CDR2 YFSETQ, per germline. J lost 6 bases, V lost 1 base, and 3 bases had no gene match. The CDR3 DNA follows: TGCGCCAGCAGCTTGCTGGGGACAGGGGATGAAAAACTGTTTTTT. This encodes CASSLLGTGDEKLFF.

V usage is TRBV6-2 or TRBV6-3 and J usage is TRBJ2-5; TRBD1 matches 7 bases. CDR3 length: 16 amino acids. CDR1 and CDR2 (germline): MNHEY, SVGEGT. After removal of 4 bases from V and 1 base from J, the junction contained 9 bases not matched to a gene. The CDR3 region is CASSFSGGFGQETQYF. The CDR3, as DNA: TGTGCCAGCAGTTTTTCAGGGGGTTTCGGCCAAGAGACCCAGTACTTC.

The J gene is TRBJ2-1, the V gene TRBV7-3, with 11 bases fitting TRBD2. Germline V gene sequence: CDR1 SGHTA, CDR2 FQGTGA. The CDR3 contains 13 residues. The V and J ends lost 6 bases and 12 bases, in that order; junction bases with no gene match: 7. The CDR3 DNA sequence: TGTGCCAGCAGATTTTCTAGCGGGGGGCCGCAGTTCTTC. Protein product: CASRFSSGGPQFF.

The chain joins TRBV20-1 to TRBJ1-3; D possibly corresponds to TRBD1 (5 bases). Trimming shortened V by 0 bases and J by 2 bases, and 11 bases separated the two germline ends. Germline lookup yields CDR1 DFQATT and CDR2 SNEGSKA (reference sequence). The CDR3 consists of 15 residues. The CDR3 DNA is TGCAGTGCTAGAGAACCGCGGGGGACTGGAAACACCATATATTTT. It yields the protein CSAREPRGTGNTIYF.

The rearrangement uses TRBV29-1 and TRBJ2-7; D tentatively reads TRBD1 or TRBD2 (6 bases each). The CDR3 length is 14 residues. The V end lost 5 bases, the J end lost 2 bases, and 16 bases lay between the germline ends. In germline, CDR1 is SQVTM, CDR2 ANQGSEA. The CDR3 DNA is TGCAGCGTTCGTCCGGGGGCCGGGACCTACGAGCAGTACTTC. Translating it yields CSVRPGAGTYEQYF.

A few counts support this clonotype. The genes are TRBV4-3 and TRBJ2-3; tentative D call: TRBD2 (6 bases). V lost 1 base, J lost 0 bases, and 8 bases lay in between. Germline V CDR1 and CDR2: LGHNA, YSLEER. The CDR3 covers 15 residues. CDR3 nucleotide sequence: TGCGCCAGCAGCCAAGGTGCGGGGAGCACAGATACGCAGTATTTT. Amino acids: CASSQGAGSTDTQYF.

This clonotype was found many times. The J gene is TRBJ2-6, the V gene TRBV7-3; 7 bases are a match to TRBD2. CDR3 length: 15 residues. Germline V gives CDR1 SGHTA, CDR2 FQGTGA. Trimming cost V 5 bases and J 2 bases; bases outside gene matches: 3. The CDR3 DNA reads TGTGCCAGCAGCCGTGCGGGGGCTGGGGCCAACGTCCTGACTTTC. Encoded protein: CASSRAGAGANVLTF.

The sample holds one count of this clonotype. The CDR3 nucleotides are TGTGCCTGGAGCGATTGGGGTGGTACGCAGTATTTT. This encodes CAWSDWGGTQYF. The rearrangement uses TRBV30 and TRBJ2-3, with D unresolved. The CDR3 sequence is 12 residues long. CDR1 is GTSNPN and CDR2 is SVGIG in the germline V gene (reference sequence). The V gene lost 3 bases and the J gene lost 8 bases, with 12 bases spanning the gap.

The chain links TRBV19 to TRBJ2-7; 10 nucleotides match TRBD2. V shed 3 bases, J shed 3 bases, and the junction held 5 bases outside the gene matches. The CDR3 runs to 15 residues. The V gene's germline CDR1 is LNHDA and CDR2 SQIVND (reference sequence). CDR3 sequence (DNA): TGTGCCAGTAGTATGGGCCTAGCGGGAGTCTACGAGCAGTACTTC. This sequence encodes CASSMGLAGVYEQYF.

This clonotype turned up a few times. The CDR3 protein is CASSPPGVRNIQYF. Here the CDR3 DNA reads TGTGCCAGCAGCCCTCCGGGAGTGAGAAACATTCAGTACTTC. The gene calls are TRBV6-2 or TRBV6-3 and TRBJ2-4, with D maybe TRBD2 (6 bases). Deletions cut 6 bases from V and 6 bases from J, with 15 bases between. Germline CDR1 and CDR2: MNHEY and SVGEGT. The CDR3 runs to 14 residues.

The table lists this clonotype with a few counts. V is TRBV28 and J is TRBJ2-3; 7 bases fit TRBD2. Germline V CDR1 and CDR2: MDHEN, SYDVKM. The CDR3 is made up of 13 amino acids. V lost 10 bases and J lost 3; bases outside the gene matches: 7. CDR3 sequence reads: CANERAGTDTQYF. In DNA form, the CDR3 reads TGTGCCAATGAACGAGCGGGAACAGATACGCAGTATTTT.

The CDR3 DNA reads as TGTGCCAGCTCAAACCCAGGCGGTTCACCCCTCCACTTT. Translating it yields CASSNPGGSPLHF. The rearrangement joins TRBV18 to TRBJ1-6, with no clear D. Between the trimmed V and J ends, which lost 5 bases and 9 bases, there was a span of 11 bases. Per germline, CDR1 KGHSH and CDR2 LQKENI. The CDR3 runs to 13 residues. Variable domain in full (rest from reference TRBV18 and TRBJ1-6): NAGVMQNPRHLVRRRGQEARLRCSPMKGHSHVYWYRQLPEEGLKFMVYLQKENIIDESGMPKERFSAEFPKEGPSILRIQQVVRGDSAAYFCASSNPGGSPLHFGNGTRLTVT.

This rearrangement joins TRBV24-1 to TRBJ2-3; TRBD1 matches at 9 bases. With V trimmed by 5 bases and J by 2 bases, 1 base remained unmatched. The CDR3 extends over 14 amino acids. Germline values: CDR1 KGHDR, CDR2 SFDVKD. The CDR3 coding sequence is TGTGCCACCAGTGGGACAGGGGCCACAGATACGCAGTATTTT. Translated, it gives CATSGTGATDTQYF.

This clonotype came up a few times. The chain has TRBV20-1 and TRBJ2-7; no clear D gene. The CDR3 extends over 13 amino acids. Trimming cost V 0 bases and J 7 bases, with 13 bases left between them. Germline loops: CDR1 DFQATT, CDR2 SNEGSKA (reference sequence). CDR3 nucleotide sequence: TGCAGTGCTAGAGATTTGTCACTCGCGGAGCAGTACTTC. Translation gives CSARDLSLAEQYF.

This clonotype was seen a handful of times. The chain is built from TRBV7-8 and TRBJ2-1; 7 nucleotides agree with TRBD1. J lost 8 bases, V lost 5 bases, and 6 bases had no gene match. CDR3 length: 13 residues. Germline CDR1 reads SGHVS; CDR2 reads FQNEAQ. The CDR3 loop reads CASSPQGSDEQFF. CDR3 nucleotide sequence: TGTGCCAGCAGCCCACAGGGGTCGGATGAGCAGTTCTTC.